A selection of T cell receptor beta chains follows, all from one sample in a study of cytomegalovirus exposure and HLA in healthy donors. Method: immunoSEQ multiplex PCR; TCRdb's copy keeps in-frame clones and lacks some. The data hold roughly 200,000 clones, with 79% observed a single time. The sequencing input was PBMCs. The source is a woman in her twenties or thirties in good health and CMV-seropositive. The CDR3 runs from the conserved cysteine through the conserved F or W. The D gene is left open where the match is weak. Where a row states a size, it is once, few, many or the class of an expanded clone; other rows omit it.

V	J	size	D	CDR3	DNA
TRBV7-6	TRBJ2-5	NA	TRBD1	CASSSLSGQGYWQETQYF	TGTGCCAGCAGCTCTCTCAGCGGACAGGGATATTGGCAAGAGACCCAGTACTTC
TRBV7-9	TRBJ2-1	NA	NA	CASSPRGSEDNEQFF	TGTGCCAGCAGCCCTCGTGGTAGCGAGGACAATGAGCAGTTCTTC
TRBV28	TRBJ2-2	NA	NA	CASIRGDTGELFF	TGTGCCAGCATAAGGGGTGACACCGGGGAGCTGTTTTTT
TRBV5-6	TRBJ2-7	NA	TRBD1	CASSAGTGIAYEQYF	TGTGCCAGCAGCGCCGGGACAGGGATTGCCTACGAGCAGTACTTC
TRBV7-9	TRBJ1-4	NA	NA	CASSLALEDNEKLFF	TGTGCCAGCAGCTTAGCGCTAGAAGATAATGAAAAACTGTTTTTT
TRBV19	TRBJ2-7	NA	TRBD2	CATTGTSGSYEQYF	TGTGCCACCACCGGGACTAGCGGTTCCTACGAGCAGTACTTC
TRBV5-1	TRBJ1-1	NA	NA	CASSSVSDSQDEAFF	TGCGCCAGCAGCTCAGTTTCAGACAGCCAAGATGAAGCTTTCTTT
TRBV6-1	TRBJ2-7	NA	NA	CASLTGELYEQYF	TGTGCCAGCCTGACAGGTGAACTCTACGAGCAGTACTTC
TRBV6-6	TRBJ1-6	NA	NA	CASSYEDSPLHF	TGTGCCAGCAGTTACGAGGATTCACCCCTCCACTTT
TRBV7-9	TRBJ2-7	NA	TRBD1	CSSSLLLGQSSYEQYF	TGTTCCAGCAGCCTGCTTTTGGGACAGAGCTCCTACGAGCAGTACTTC
TRBV18	TRBJ2-3	few	NA	CASSPPGSPDTQYF	TGTGCCAGCTCACCACCTGGGAGCCCAGATACGCAGTATTTT
TRBV7-8	TRBJ2-3	NA	NA	CASSSAAAGTQYF	TGTGCCAGCAGCTCAGCAGCCGCGGGGACGCAGTATTTT
TRBV5-4	TRBJ2-3	NA	TRBD2	CASSSPSGGSSGTQYF	TGTGCCAGCAGCTCCCCTAGCGGGGGTTCGAGCGGTACGCAGTATTTT
TRBV5-4	TRBJ2-1	NA	NA	CASSYSSASYNEQFF	TGTGCCAGCAGCTACTCTAGCGCCTCTTACAATGAGCAGTTCTTC
TRBV5-4	TRBJ1-5	NA	TRBD1	CASSLDRGSNQPQHF	TGTGCCAGCAGCTTGGACAGGGGGAGCAATCAGCCCCAGCATTTT
TRBV7-6	TRBJ2-6	NA	TRBD1	CASSSRPGQGVFGANVLTF	TGTGCCAGCAGCTCCCGGCCAGGACAGGGGGTTTTTGGGGCCAACGTCCTGACTTTC
TRBV11-2	TRBJ2-6	NA	NA	CASSLDLISGANVLTF	TGTGCCAGCAGCTTAGATCTTATCTCTGGGGCCAACGTCCTGACTTTC
TRBV29-1	TRBJ1-1	NA	TRBD1	CSARQGDTEAFF	TGCAGCGCTAGACAGGGTGACACTGAAGCTTTCTTT
TRBV5-1	TRBJ2-7	few	NA	CASSSPGRSDEQYF	TGCGCCAGCAGCTCCCCCGGGAGATCCGACGAGCAGTACTTC
TRBV10-2	TRBJ2-3	NA	NA	CASRPPKTDTQYF	TGCGCCAGCAGGCCACCTAAGACAGATACGCAGTATTTT
TRBV30	TRBJ1-4	many	TRBD1	CAWSKTGEVQKLFF	TGTGCCTGGAGTAAGACAGGGGAAGTGCAAAAACTGTTTTTT
TRBV10-3	TRBJ1-1	NA	TRBD1	CAISGLNRGLRTEAFF	TGTGCCATCAGTGGGTTGAACAGGGGGTTGCGCACTGAAGCTTTCTTT
TRBV19	TRBJ2-5	NA	TRBD2	CASSSSGRTETQYF	TGTGCCAGTAGTAGCAGCGGGAGAACAGAGACCCAGTACTTC
TRBV6-1	TRBJ1-4	NA	NA	CASSEMAATNEKLFF	TGTGCCAGCAGTGAAATGGCAGCAACTAATGAAAAACTGTTTTTT
TRBV7-2	TRBJ2-1	NA	NA	CASSLALIVGATSSYNEQFF	TGTGCCAGCAGCTTAGCGCTAATAGTTGGGGCGACGAGCTCCTACAATGAGCAGTTCTTC
TRBV10-2	TRBJ1-5	few	NA	CASSDTDSNQPQHF	TGCGCCAGCAGTGATACAGATAGCAATCAGCCCCAGCATTTT
TRBV5-4	TRBJ1-5	NA	NA	CASSPQGPGQPQHF	TGTGCCAGCAGCCCACAGGGACCGGGGCAGCCCCAGCATTTT
TRBV6-6	TRBJ2-7	NA	TRBD1	CASSAQGYEQYF	TGTGCCAGCAGTGCACAGGGGTACGAGCAGTACTTC
TRBV7-9	TRBJ1-2	NA	TRBD1	CASSFFDNTGDYGYTF	TGTGCCAGCAGCTTTTTTGATAACACAGGGGACTATGGCTACACCTTC
TRBV19	TRBJ1-1	once	NA	CASSIIPRVPTEAFF	TGTGCCAGTAGTATTATCCCCCGAGTACCCACTGAAGCTTTCTTT
TRBV5-5	TRBJ2-7	NA	NA	CASSWGESYEQYF	TGTGCCAGCAGCTGGGGGGAGTCCTACGAGCAGTACTTC
TRBV5-1	TRBJ1-2	NA	NA	CASSLDFSRGDYGYTF	TGCGCCAGCAGCTTGGATTTCTCCAGGGGTGACTATGGCTACACCTTC
TRBV6-6	TRBJ2-5	NA	TRBD2	CASSYFAGGPSETQYF	TGTGCCAGCAGTTACTTCGCGGGAGGGCCCTCGGAGACCCAGTACTTC
TRBV6-1	TRBJ1-2	NA	NA	CASRSTGSNYGYTF	TGTGCCAGCAGGTCCACAGGGAGCAACTATGGCTACACCTTC
TRBV4-3	TRBJ2-6	NA	NA	CASSQDMQDIFSGANVLTF	TGCGCCAGCAGCCAAGATATGCAAGACATCTTCTCTGGGGCCAACGTCCTGACTTTC
TRBV7-4	TRBJ1-2	NA	NA	CASSLISAGEGHGYTF	TGTGCCAGCAGCTTAATTTCGGCAGGGGAGGGTCATGGCTACACCTTC
TRBV11-2	TRBJ2-6	NA	NA	CASRLTGSGANVLTF	TGTGCCAGCAGATTGACAGGCTCTGGGGCCAACGTCCTGACTTTC
TRBV4-1	TRBJ1-2	NA	TRBD1	CASSQDLLLTGDGYTF	TGCGCCAGCAGCCAAGACCTACTCCTGACAGGGGATGGCTACACCTTC
TRBV14	TRBJ1-2	NA	TRBD1	CASSQGQRYGYTF	TGTGCCAGCAGCCAGGGACAGCGCTATGGCTACACCTTC
TRBV7-2	TRBJ2-3	NA	TRBD1	CASSPRDRVETDTQYF	TGTGCCAGCAGCCCCCGGGACAGGGTTGAGACAGATACGCAGTATTTT
TRBV4-1	TRBJ2-3	NA	TRBD2	CASIQGLASTDTQYF	TGCGCCAGCATCCAAGGACTAGCCTCCACAGATACGCAGTATTTT
TRBV19	TRBJ2-7	NA	NA	CASSKTPEEQYF	TGTGCCAGTAGTAAGACCCCGGAGGAGCAGTACTTC
TRBV4-3	TRBJ2-7	NA	TRBD1	CASSPNRGFSYEQYF	TGCGCCAGCAGCCCAAACAGGGGGTTCTCCTACGAGCAGTACTTC
TRBV4-1	TRBJ1-1	once	TRBD1	CASSQEGRRGPNTEAFF	TGCGCCAGCAGCCAAGAAGGCAGAAGGGGGCCGAACACTGAAGCTTTCTTT
TRBV11-2	TRBJ2-1	NA	NA	CATLTSSYNEQFF	TGTGCCACACTCACTAGCTCCTACAATGAGCAGTTCTTC
TRBV7-8	TRBJ2-1	NA	NA	CASSVETSSGNEQFF	TGTGCCAGCAGCGTAGAAACGAGCTCGGGCAATGAGCAGTTCTTC
TRBV5-1	TRBJ2-7	NA	NA	CASSWVGLSYEQYF	TGCGCCAGCAGTTGGGTAGGACTATCCTACGAGCAGTACTTC
TRBV6-5	TRBJ2-7	NA	TRBD2	CASSRLAGGAYEQYF	TGTGCCAGCAGTCGACTAGCGGGGGGGGCCTACGAGCAGTACTTC
TRBV19	TRBJ2-7	NA	TRBD1	CASSAPGTATRQYF	TGTGCCAGTAGTGCCCCCGGGACAGCTACGAGGCAGTACTTC
TRBV5-5	TRBJ2-1	NA	TRBD1	CASSRTGGYNEQFF	TGTGCCAGCAGCCGGACAGGGGGCTACAATGAGCAGTTCTTC